This note documents a single T cell receptor (beta chain) sequence. Germline CDR1 and CDR2: SGHVS and FNYEAQ. J was trimmed by 0 bases and V by 5 bases; bases with no gene match: 6. The CDR3 loop spans 17 amino acids. This sample was included in a study of T-cell reconstitution after alpha-beta-depleted transplantation in children. TCRbeta library preparation incorporated unique molecular identifiers. TCRdb re-called the PCR reads with MiXCR, one entry per CDR3 protein. The sample carries about 610,000 distinct CDR3 sequences, over 9.5% recorded once. This sample comprised PBMCs from the stem cell graft donor, obtained from the stem cell graft. This clonotype was obtained from a human donor who donated a stem cell graft to a child with acute myeloid leukemia. The V call is TRBV7-6, the J call TRBJ2-3; 12 positions agree with TRBD2. The chain's CDR3 is CASSPRTSGISTDTQYF. The DNA for the CDR3 is TGTGCCAGCAGCCCACGGACTAGCGGGATTAGCACAGATACGCAGTATTTT.